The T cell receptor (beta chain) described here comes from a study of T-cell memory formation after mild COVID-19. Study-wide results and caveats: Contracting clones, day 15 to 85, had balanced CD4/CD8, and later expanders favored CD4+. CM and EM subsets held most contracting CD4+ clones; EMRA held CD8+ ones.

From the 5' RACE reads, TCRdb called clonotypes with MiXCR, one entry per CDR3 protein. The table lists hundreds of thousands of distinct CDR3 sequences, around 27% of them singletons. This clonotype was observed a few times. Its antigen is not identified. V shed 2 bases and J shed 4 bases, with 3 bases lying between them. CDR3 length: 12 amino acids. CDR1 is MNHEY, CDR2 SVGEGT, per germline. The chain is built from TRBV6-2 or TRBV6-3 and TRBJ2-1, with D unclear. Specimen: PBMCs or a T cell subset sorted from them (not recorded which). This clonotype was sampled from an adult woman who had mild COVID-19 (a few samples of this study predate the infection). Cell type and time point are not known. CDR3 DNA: TGTGCCAGCAGTTACGTTTACAATGAGCAGTTCTTC. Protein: CASSYVYNEQFF.